This paragraph reports one T cell receptor beta chain. The antigen remains unidentified. The data were obtained in a study of CXCR3-negative and CXCR3-positive naive CD8 T cells. Background on the study: With about 1.5 +/- 0.3 million reads per library, the TRB reads numbered roughly 130 million in total.

Whole-study results and caveats: Memory CD8+ cells showed much lower diversity, while both naive subsets were comparably high.

CDR1 is MDHEN and CDR2 is SYDVKM in the germline V gene. The CDR3 extends over 14 amino acids. Libraries of TRB cDNA were made by 5' RACE and carried UMIs. TCRdb derives one entry per CDR3 protein from the 5' RACE reads, leaving out DNA. This sample contains around 81,000 distinct CDR3 sequences. Researchers sorted about 320,000 cells of each CD8+ T cell subset in triplicate. This receptor was obtained from a human donor in good health. Some clones in this sample may be carry-over from other donors' samples. Sample: naive CXCR3- CD8+ T cells from blood. Described subset: CD45RO-CCR7+CD27+CD95- naive CD8+ T cells lacking CXCR3 (TNR3-). The chain links TRBV28 to TRBJ2-7. CDR3 sequence: CASSLPYRIYEQYF.